Presented here are 18 T cell receptor beta chains from one specimen sequenced in a study of T cells in women clearing cervical HPV infection. Profiling relied on immunoSEQ multiplex PCR, and the TCRdb table lists in-frame clones only, not all of them. This sample contains roughly 19,000 clones. Source material: blood buffy coat. The receptors were gathered from a woman aged 18-69 years with a cervical HPV16 infection that either progressed to CIN3+ or cleared (not recorded which).

A note on this clone: Read data end 3 residues before the CDR3 end; the end is taken from the germline J gene. V usage is TRBV19 and J usage is TRBJ2-3, with 9 bases aligning to TRBD2. The CDR3 is made up of 16 amino acids. J gave up 4 bases and V 6 bases, and 11 bases lay outside the gene matches. Germline assignment: CDR1 LNHDA and CDR2 SQIVND (reference sequence). The CDR3 spells CASSDLAGGPADTQYF. The part of the CDR3 DNA that was read is TGTGCCAGTAGCGACTTGGCGGGAGGGCCGGCAGATACG.

As for this clone: Germline and junction disagree at one end, which may indicate a read error. The read ends 3 residues shy of where the CDR3 ends; the end is completed using the germline J gene. The rearrangement joins TRBV4-2 to TRBJ2-7; 7 nucleotides align to TRBD2. This CDR3 comprises 15 residues. Germline V gene sequence: CDR1 LGHNA, CDR2 YNFKEQ. CDR3 residues: CASSQDAGVIYEQYF. The DNA read from the CDR3 is TGCGCCAGCAGCCAAGACGCGGGAGTGATATACGAG.

As concerns this clone: Read coverage stops 3 residues before the CDR3 terminus; the germline J gene supplies the remainder. The rearrangement uses TRBV7-9 and TRBJ1-4; D unresolved. CDR3 length: 12 residues. V shed 5 bases and J shed 7 bases, with 8 bases lying between them. Germline V CDR1 and CDR2: SEHNR, FQNEAQ (reference sequence). The part of the CDR3 DNA that was read is TGTGCCAGCAGCGGGCCCCTTGAAAAA. The encoded protein is CASSGPLEK. The whole CDR3 protein reads CASSGPLEKLFF.

About this clone: The read finishes 3 residues shy of the CDR3 end, and the germline J gene is used to complete it. The rearrangement uses TRBV18 and TRBJ1-2; no firm D call. This CDR3 is built from 15 residues. CDR1 is KGHSH and CDR2 is LQKENI in the germline V gene. CDR3 residues: CASSPKSSGTYDYTF. The sequenced CDR3 bases are TGTGCCAGCTCACCTAAGTCTAGCGGAACCTACGAC.

According to its frequency, this clone is medium-sized (0.01 to 0.1%). With the read ending 3 residues before the CDR3 end, the germline J gene is used to fill in that end. The rearrangement uses TRBV18 and TRBJ2-5, with a possible D match to TRBD2 (6 bases). Germline V CDR1 and CDR2: KGHSH, LQKENI. There are 15 residues in the CDR3. V was cut by 3 bases and J by 3 bases, with 14 bases left in between. The DNA read from the CDR3 is TGTGCCAGCTCACCTGGGGTTGGAGGGGAAGAGACC. Its protein is CASSPGVGGEET. From start to end, the CDR3 is CASSPGVGGEETQYF.

As for this clone: The CDR3 end falls 3 residues outside the read, so it is completed with the germline J gene. The J gene is TRBJ1-2, the V gene TRBV7-9, with TRBD1 as a possible D gene (5 bases). CDR3 length: 15 residues. Germline CDR1 and CDR2: SEHNR and FQNEAQ (reference sequence). CDR3 DNA (partial): TGTGCCAGCAGCTTAACGGGTGGGGCCACAGATACC. Encoded protein: CASSLTGGATDT. The full CDR3 reads CASSLTGGATDTYTF.

To note about this clone: Read data end 3 residues before the CDR3 end; the end is taken from the germline J gene. The rearrangement joins TRBV2 to TRBJ1-2, with a tentative D call TRBD1 (5 bases). The CDR3 extends over 12 amino acids. The germline V gene encodes CDR1 SNHLY and CDR2 FYNNEI. Partial CDR3 DNA: TGTGCCAGCATGTCAGGGTCCTACGAC. It specifies CASMSGSYD. From start to end, the CDR3 is CASMSGSYDYTF.

Turning to this clone: The read comes to an end 3 residues before the CDR3 does, leaving the germline J gene to fill in the end. The V call is TRBV18, the J call TRBJ2-4, with 9 bases matching TRBD1. Germline CDR1 and CDR2: KGHSH and LQKENI. The CDR3 totals 17 residues. The chain's CDR3 is CASSPRFRQGEYYGQYF. The part of the CDR3 DNA that was read is TGTGCCAGCTCACCACGTTTTCGACAGGGGGAGTATTATGGT. The variable domain in full, completed from reference TRBV18 and TRBJ2-4, reads NAGVMQNPRHLVRRRGQEARLRCSPMKGHSHVYWYRQLPEEGLKFMVYLQKENIIDESGMPKERFSAEFPKEGPSILRIQQVVRGDSAAYFCASSPRFRQGEYYGQYFGAGTRLSVL.

The CDR3 is CASSLSGTAVLGANVLTF. The DNA read from the CDR3 is TGCGCCAGCAGCCTATCCGGGACAGCCGTTTTGGGGGCCAACGTC. The genes are TRBV5-1 and TRBJ2-6; 7 bases agree with TRBD1. The CDR3 goes on 3 residues after the read ends, and that part is filled in from the germline J gene. Germline V gene sequence: CDR1 SGHRS, CDR2 YFSETQ. The J segment lost 4 bases and the V segment lost 4 bases, leaving 14 bases of the junction unmatched. The CDR3 consists of 18 residues.

As for this clone: Coverage ceases 3 residues before the CDR3 finishes, and the germline J gene fills in the end. The chain employs TRBV7-9 and TRBJ2-5; tentative D call: TRBD2 (6 bases). CDR1 SEHNR and CDR2 FQNEAQ come from the germline V gene (reference sequence). The CDR3 contains 15 residues. V lost 5 bases, J lost 1 base, and 14 bases lay in between. CDR3 DNA (partial): TGTGCCAGCAGCCCCCGGGACTTGCTCCAAGAGACC. This codes for CASSPRDLLQET. The full CDR3 is CASSPRDLLQETQYF. Based on the CDR3 plus reference TRBV7-9 and TRBJ2-5, the full variable domain is DTGVSQNPRHKITKRGQNVTFRCDPISEHNRLYWYRQTLGQGPEFLTYFQNEAQLEKSRLLSDRFSAERPKGSFSTLEIQRTEQGDSAMYLCASSPRDLLQETQYFGPGTRLLVL.

As to this clone: The read ends 3 residues before the CDR3 terminus; that terminus is restored from the germline J gene. V usage is TRBV5-3 and J usage is TRBJ1-5, with TRBD1 as a possible D gene (6 bases). TRBV5-3 qualifies as an ORF whose function is uncertain. This CDR3 comprises 16 residues. V was pared by 4 bases and J by 0 bases, with 14 bases between. The sequenced part of the CDR3 DNA is TGTGCCAGAAGCCAGTCAGGGGACAATAGCAATCAGCCC. Translating it yields CARSQSGDNSNQP. The whole CDR3 protein is CARSQSGDNSNQPQHF.

Of note for this clone: The read falls 3 residues short of the CDR3 end, and the missing part is taken from the germline J gene. The V call is TRBV19, the J call TRBJ1-2; possible D gene TRBD1, 6 bases. In germline, CDR1 is LNHDA, CDR2 SQIVND (reference sequence). CDR3 length: 16 amino acids. The CDR3 region is CASSFRDTPRSHDYTF. The covered CDR3 bases are TGTGCCAGTAGTTTCCGGGACACTCCAAGGTCCCACGAC.

By frequency, this clone is medium-sized. The read is 3 residues too short to cover the CDR3 end, so that end is filled in from the germline J gene. The chain links TRBV2 to TRBJ2-7; TRBD2 matches at 13 bases. The junction had 10 bases not matched to a gene; V was cut back by 6 bases and J by 2 bases. The germline gives CDR1 SNHLY, CDR2 FYNNEI. The CDR3 sequence is 17 residues long. CDR3: CASRGTSGTPIPYEQYF. CDR3 DNA, as far as it was read: TGTGCCAGCAGGGGGACTAGCGGGACCCCGATCCCCTACGAG.

Partial CDR3 DNA: TGTGCCAGCAATAAGGGCACCGGGGAG. This gives the protein CASNKGTGE. The full CDR3 protein reads CASNKGTGELFF. The rearrangement uses TRBV6-2 or TRBV6-3 and TRBJ2-2, with no clear D. The read ends 3 residues early relative to the CDR3; the germline J gene fills the gap. Looked up from germline, CDR1 is MNHEY and CDR2 is SVGEGT. This CDR3 has 12 residues. Trimming shortened V by 7 bases and J by 4 bases, and 7 bases separated the two germline ends.

With regard to this clone: The read ends 3 residues shy of where the CDR3 ends; the end is completed using the germline J gene. The rearrangement joins TRBV2 to TRBJ2-1; no definite D call. The CDR3 spans 13 residues. Trimming pared 8 bases from V and 2 bases from J, leaving 10 bases between. Germline V gives CDR1 SNHLY, CDR2 FYNNEI. CDR3 protein: CASRQEPYNEQFF. Partial CDR3 DNA: TGTGCCAGCCGGCAGGAACCCTACAATGAG.

Comment on this clone: Read sequence stops 3 residues before the CDR3 end, and the germline J gene provides the missing end. The chain employs TRBV19 and TRBJ1-4; perhaps TRBD1 as D (6 bases). CDR3 size: 15 residues. The germline gives CDR1 LNHDA, CDR2 SQIVND (reference sequence). CDR3 DNA (partial): TGTGCCAGTAGGAAAGGACAGCCTGGCAATTCACCA. Its protein is CASRKGQPGNSP. The whole CDR3 sequence is CASRKGQPGNSPLFF.

As concerns this clone: The CDR3 is cut off 3 residues early in the read; its end comes from the germline J gene. This chain joins TRBV5-8 and TRBJ2-1; 10 positions match TRBD1. The germline V gene encodes CDR1 SGHTS and CDR2 YDEGEE. V trimming: 2 bases; J trimming: 6 bases; junction bases outside the gene matches: 5. There are 15 residues in the CDR3. The CDR3 sequence is CASSLDRGRFNEQFF. CDR3 DNA (partial): TGTGCCAGCAGCTTAGACAGGGGGCGTTTCAATGAG.

In the case of this clone: The sequenced fragment ends 3 residues before the CDR3 boundary, so the rest is inferred from the germline J gene. This chain connects TRBV7-9 to TRBJ1-1; D is possibly TRBD1 (6 bases). The CDR3 has 14 residues. The germline V gene encodes CDR1 SEHNR and CDR2 FQNEAQ (reference sequence). The covered CDR3 bases are TGTGCCAGCAGCTTGGACAGTCAAAAAGAGACA. Its translation is CASSLDSQKET. The whole CDR3 region reads CASSLDSQKETAFF.